The following is a T cell receptor (beta chain) sequence with its context. Its antigen is as yet unknown. Construction of TCR beta libraries was performed using quantitative 5'-RACE with molecular barcodes. Via MiXCR, TCRdb re-called the 5' RACE reads, giving one row per CDR3 protein. The sample yields 750,000 to 850,000 distinct CDR3 sequences, approximately 12% seen once. The entry originates in a study of CD8 T cells in ankylosing spondylitis. General observations from the study: Several highly homologous variants made up a TCR beta motif, and this motif appeared characteristic of ankylosing spondylitis blood.

Germline V CDR1 and CDR2: SGHRS, YFSETQ. CDR3 length equals 16 residues. V was pared by 0 bases and J by 0 bases, with 12 bases between. This chain links TRBV5-1 with TRBJ1-1; D is perhaps TRBD1 (5 bases). The sequenced sample was blood, either unsorted or a sorted T cell fraction (not recorded which). This receptor was taken from a male donor with ankylosing spondylitis. CDR3 sequence reads: CASSLVPRQMNTEAFF. The DNA of the CDR3 is TGCGCCAGCAGCTTGGTTCCGCGACAGATGAACACTGAAGCTTTCTTT.